This T cell receptor beta chain emerged from a study of Ad26.COV2.S vaccination and SARS-CoV-2 variants (dated by TCRdb to the early 2020s). About the full investigation: Donors in the vaccine arm were drawn from COV1001, a phase I-IIa trial of Ad26.COV2.S in healthy adults that was multicentre, randomized, double-blind and placebo-controlled. Ad26.COV2.S was administered intramuscularly at a dose of 5x10^10 or 1x10^11 viral particles, either as one shot or as two shots given 56 days apart. The specificity and breadth of SARS-CoV-2-reactive T cell receptors after Ad26.COV2.S vaccination were assessed by TCRbeta repertoire sequencing. A total of approximately 30 samples were included in the TCR-sequenced set, comprising roughly 20 Ad26.COV2.S vaccine recipients, 5 placebo recipients and 8 SARS-CoV-2 convalescent individuals. Trial participants were randomized into five groups of five: low-dose or high-dose Ad26.COV2.S given once or twice, or placebo on both occasions. Blinding of investigators to trial group allocation was maintained during experiments and outcome assessment. The study at large found these results: After vaccination, spike-specific CD8+ and CD4+ T cell responses were reported to show substantial breadth. The study was not powered to compare responses between vaccine doses or regimens. The authors noted that total T cell responses may have been underestimated by the TCR breadth and depth analyses. Vaccine and placebo recipients had similar non-spike TCR breadth, a finding consistent with the vaccine containing only spike. Compared with placebo recipients, Ad26.COV2.S recipients showed higher spike-specific TCR breadth (P = 0.0014).

Worth noting for this clone: No antigen is known for it. Base qualities are missing; no much larger clone stands one base away.

For CDR1 and CDR2, the germline V gene lists SGHDN and FVKESK. The CDR3 runs 13 amino acids, cysteine and phenylalanine included. CDR3 DNA only is kept here, 39 bases in frame from base 1. Trimming takes 4 bases from V and 4 bases from J, and the germline ends sit 8 bases apart. This sample's treatment or condition label indicates: some 19 received Ad26.COV2.S at low or high dose, single or two shots; 5 received placebo; per-sample allocation not given. For vaccine and placebo recipients, the sequenced repertoires came from samples collected on day 63 after the first injection. In Cohort 1b, around 23 adults aged 18-55 years were enrolled at a single site in Boston, USA, between 29 July and 7 August 2020. As a vaccine, Ad26.COV2.S was a replication-incompetent adenovirus type 26 vector that expressed a prefusion-stabilized SARS-CoV-2 spike protein derived from the original Wuhan strain. TCRbeta CDR3 regions were sequenced with the immunoSEQ Assay. After extraction, genomic DNA underwent amplification by bias-controlled multiplex PCR, followed by high-throughput sequencing. In the source study's methods: To quantify the absolute abundance of every unique TCRbeta CDR3 region, sequences were collapsed and filtered. T cell fraction was estimated by normalizing TCRbeta template counts to usable DNA, which was measured by amplifying reference genes present in all nucleated cells. Repertoire TCRs were annotated as SARS-CoV-2-specific by exact matching of V gene, CDR3 amino acid sequence and J gene to a known reactive TCR set. The reference SARS-CoV-2 TCR set was derived from MIRA and filtered for enrichment in COVID-19-positive ImmuneCODE repertoires, a step that removed public or cross-reactive TCRs. Using the MIRA antigens, annotated TCRs were further analysed by specific ORF or by position within an ORF. Breadth was defined as the number of annotated unique rearrangements divided by the total number of unique productive rearrangements, and depth was defined as the summed frequency of the annotated unique rearrangements. TCR breadth was compared between groups using two-sided Wilcoxon rank-sum tests. TCRdb provides this immuneACCESS table in a form limited to in-frame rearrangements. Some clones are lacking; in checked studies, under half of them reflect an unresolved V gene, and why the rest are absent is not known. V and J calls and clone size are as listed in that table; D and trimming were resolved from the DNA. This sample comprises fewer than 400,000 clones, around 85% of them detected only once. Of the sample, approximately 2.1% is held by the ten largest clones.

The sequence was collected from a person between 18 and 65 years old who received the Ad26.COV2.S COVID-19 vaccine or a placebo. Recombination linked TRBV14 to TRBJ2-1, with the D segment identity uncertain. The sample consisted of peripheral blood, taken in a trial of Ad26.COV2.S vaccine versus placebo. The DNA sequence reads TGTGCCAGCAGCCGCTGGGAATACAATGAGCAGTTCTTC. Its protein is CASSRWEYNEQFF.